This T cell receptor (beta chain) was identified in a study of blood T cells in healthy people across ages. With a J-beta primer mix and a sample-barcoded 5' primer, a second PCR ran roughly 6 to 11 cycles. All cDNA molecules were each tagged by a template-switch adaptor with 12 random nucleotides. One entry per CDR3 protein results from TCRdb running MiXCR on the 5' RACE reads. Of approximately 1.5 million distinct CDR3 sequences listed, roughly two fifths were seen once; the top ten hold about 4.1%. Study-level points and caveats: Possibly confounding the expanded clonotype changes was the fact that donor CMV status was unknown.

This CDR3 is 13 amino acids long. V lost 4 bases and J lost 3; bases outside the gene matches: 3. Germline-derived CDR1 and CDR2 are ENHRY and SYGVKD. This clonotype was observed many times. As yet, its antigen is unknown. This TCR was sampled from a woman under 30 in good health. The material sequenced was blood. The chain joins TRBV10-3 to TRBJ2-7; 7 bases align to TRBD1. CDR3 DNA: TGTGCCATCAGTGGACAGGGCAGCTACGAGCAGTACTTC. It yields the protein CAISGQGSYEQYF.